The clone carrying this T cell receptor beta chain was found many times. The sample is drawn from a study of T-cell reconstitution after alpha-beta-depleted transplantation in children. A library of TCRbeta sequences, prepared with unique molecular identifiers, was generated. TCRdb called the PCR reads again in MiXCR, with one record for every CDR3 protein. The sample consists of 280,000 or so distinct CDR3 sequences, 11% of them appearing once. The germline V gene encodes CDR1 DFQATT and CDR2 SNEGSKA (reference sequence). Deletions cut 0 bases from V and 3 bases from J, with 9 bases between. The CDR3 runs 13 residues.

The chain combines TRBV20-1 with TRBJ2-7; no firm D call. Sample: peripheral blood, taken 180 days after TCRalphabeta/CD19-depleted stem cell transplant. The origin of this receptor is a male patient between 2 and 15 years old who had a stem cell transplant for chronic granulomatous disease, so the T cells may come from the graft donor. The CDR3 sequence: CSARELRVYEQYF. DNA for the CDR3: TGCAGTGCTAGAGAATTAAGGGTCTACGAGCAGTACTTC.